The source of this T cell receptor beta chain is a study of blood T cell repertoires in COVID-19. The CDR3 consists of 14 residues. CDR1 and CDR2 (germline): SGHTA, FQGNSA. V dropped 6 bases and J dropped 2 bases, with 13 bases sitting between them. Only in-frame clones appear in the TCRdb table, and some are missing; sequencing was by immunoSEQ multiplex PCR. This sample yields 20,000 to 25,000 clones, of which about 82% are seen a single time; roughly 24% belongs to the top ten. This sequence was found in a human donor with active COVID-19. The donor label of this sample is uncertain. This sequence joins TRBV7-2 and TRBJ1-2, with a weak D call TRBD1 (6 bases). The sample was peripheral blood. DNA of the CDR3: TGTGCCAGCAGTCAAGAAGGGGGAAACTATGGCTACACCTTC. This encodes CASSQEGGNYGYTF. The whole variable domain, filled in from reference TRBV7-2 and TRBJ1-2, reads GAGVSQSPSNKVTEKGKDVELRCDPISGHTALYWYRQSLGQGLEFLIYFQGNSAPDKSGLPSDRFSAERTGGSVSTLTIQRTQQEDSAVYLCASSQEGGNYGYTFGSGTRLTVV.